The TCR beta chain described here comes from a study of Ad26.COV2.S vaccination and SARS-CoV-2 variants. Study-wide context: Ad26.COV2.S given intramuscularly, once or twice 56 days apart.

The assay was immunoSEQ multiplex PCR, and TCRdb's table has in-frame clones only and misses some. This sample carries about 390,000 clones, 88% of them seen once, and the ten largest clones take about 3.6%. Treatment reported: roughly 20 received Ad26.COV2.S at low or high dose, single or two shots; roughly 5 received placebo; per-sample allocation not given. Day 63 after the first vaccine or placebo injection was the time point for sampling. The CDR3 loop spans 18 amino acids. CDR1 LGHDT and CDR2 YNNKEL come from the germline V gene (reference sequence). V dropped 2 bases and J dropped 5; count of bases not matched to a gene: 14. Whole-study findings and limits: While placebo recipients had lower spike-specific TCR breadth, vaccine recipients had more.

Concerning this clone itself: Antigen specificity is unknown.

The sequence was obtained from a person between 18 and 65 years old who received the Ad26.COV2.S COVID-19 vaccine or a placebo. The chain links TRBV3-1 (or the pseudogene TRBV3-2) to TRBJ2-7, with 11 bases that match TRBD1. This specimen consisted of peripheral blood, obtained in a trial of Ad26.COV2.S vaccine versus placebo. The CDR3 DNA is TGTGCCAGCAGCCAATCCTTCGGCCGGGACAGGGGGTCCCACGAGCAGTACTTC. Protein product: CASSQSFGRDRGSHEQYF.